One sample yielded the 25 T cell receptor beta chains listed below, sequenced in a study of CD8+ T cells in alopecia areata. Investigators isolated RNA and reverse transcribed it into cDNA to act as the sequencing template. The table came from immunoSEQ multiplex PCR; TCRdb's copy has only in-frame clones and leaves some out. The sample consists of about 190,000 clones, 50% to 60% of them appearing once. Sequenced material: CD4+ T cells sorted from blood, taken at week 0. Receptors were obtained from a human donor with alopecia areata.

The CDR3 sequence: CSVAGNNEQFF. CDR3 bases: TGCAGCGTTGCAGGGAACAATGAGCAGTTCTTC. The genes are TRBV29-1 and TRBJ2-1; the D gene is possibly TRBD1 (5 bases). This CDR3 has 11 residues. The V gene's germline CDR1 is SQVTM and CDR2 ANQGSEA. Trimming removed 4 bases from V and 5 bases from J, with 6 bases in between.

V usage is TRBV14 and J usage is TRBJ2-3, with 7 bases aligning to TRBD2. The trim removed 1 base at V and 3 bases at J, leaving 13 bases unmatched. The CDR3 sequence is 18 residues long. The V gene's germline CDR1 is SGHDN and CDR2 FVKESK. The DNA of the CDR3 is TGTGCCAGCAGCCAAGGGGCATTCACGGGGGGACTAACAGATACGCAGTATTTT. Its translation is CASSQGAFTGGLTDTQYF.

V gene TRBV5-1 combines with J gene TRBJ1-5, with no clear D. This CDR3 region has 14 residues. V gave up 0 bases and J gave up 4 bases, with 8 bases separating them. The germline CDR1 and CDR2 sequences are SGHRS and YFSETQ. The CDR3 coding sequence is TGCGCCAGCAGCTTGGGAGGGAAAAATCAGCCCCAGCATTTT. This codes for CASSLGGKNQPQHF.

There are a few counts of this clone. The chain joins TRBV19 to TRBJ1-1, with a tentative D call TRBD1 (6 bases). The CDR3 covers 16 residues. V was cut by 7 bases and J by 6 bases, with 24 bases left in between. Germline loops: CDR1 LNHDA, CDR2 SQIVND (reference sequence). CDR3 bases: TGTGCCAGTAAAGGGCAAATAACAGGGCTCCGCGCTGAAGCTTTCTTT. Translating gives CASKGQITGLRAEAFF.

This chain connects TRBV30 to TRBJ2-5, with 8 positions matching TRBD2. After removal of 0 bases from V and 1 base from J, the junction contained 1 base not matched to a gene. This CDR3 spans 14 amino acids. Germline lookup yields CDR1 GTSNPN and CDR2 SVGIG (reference sequence). The CDR3 reads CAWSVAGAQETQYF. The CDR3 DNA sequence: TGTGCCTGGAGTGTAGCGGGGGCCCAAGAGACCCAGTACTTC.

The chain employs TRBV7-3 and TRBJ1-2; possible D gene TRBD1, 5 bases. Trimming pared 5 bases from V and 8 bases from J, leaving 15 bases between. CDR1 and CDR2 from the germline V gene are SGHTA and FQGTGA. CDR3 length: 13 residues. The CDR3 reads CASSLSREGGYTF. The CDR3 DNA reads TGTGCCAGCAGCCTGTCCAGGGAGGGCGGCTACACCTTC.

The chain has TRBV13 and TRBJ2-7; the D call may be TRBD1 or TRBD2 (5 bases each). There are 13 residues in the CDR3. With 0 bases removed from V and 6 bases from J, the gap between germline ends came to 9 bases. The germline gives CDR1 PRHDT, CDR2 FYEKMQ (reference sequence). The CDR3 reads CASSLGPGGEQYF. In nucleotides, the CDR3 is TGTGCCAGCAGCTTAGGACCTGGGGGCGAGCAGTACTTC.

CDR3 nucleotides: TGTGCCAGCAGTGGCCCGGGACAGGGGGCCGACTATGGCTACACCTTC. Its protein is CASSGPGQGADYGYTF. This chain joins TRBV28 and TRBJ1-2, with 12 bases matching TRBD1. V shed 5 bases and J 3 bases; nucleotides not matched to a gene: 7. The CDR3 consists of 16 residues. CDR1 and CDR2 from the germline V gene are MDHEN and SYDVKM.

The chain employs TRBV4-2 and TRBJ1-2; D call uncertain. V lost 2 bases, J lost 1 base, and 8 bases lay in between. The CDR3 is made up of 14 amino acids. CDR1 LGHNA and CDR2 YNFKEQ come from the germline V gene. The CDR3 reads CASSQSKGNYGYTF. The CDR3 DNA sequence: TGTGCCAGCAGCCAATCGAAGGGTAACTATGGCTACACCTTC.

The chain uses TRBV2 and TRBJ1-5; D gene ambiguous. Trimming took off 8 bases at V and 6 bases at J, with 14 bases between the two ends. The CDR3 is 13 amino acids. Germline assignment: CDR1 SNHLY and CDR2 FYNNEI. The CDR3 sequence is CASGESQIQPQHF. In DNA, the CDR3 is TGTGCCAGCGGCGAATCCCAAATTCAGCCCCAGCATTTT.

The rearrangement links TRBV11-2 to TRBJ2-7; a weak D match, TRBD1 (5 bases). The CDR3 runs 17 residues. Trimming cost V 4 bases and J 3 bases, with 22 bases left between them. CDR1 is SGHAT and CDR2 is FQNNGV in the germline V gene. The CDR3 spells CASSSIPRQRNRYEQYF. In DNA form, the CDR3 reads TGTGCCAGCAGCTCCATCCCACGACAGCGAAATCGCTACGAGCAGTACTTC.

The chain recombines TRBV2 with TRBJ2-2; D remains unclear. Germline V gene sequence: CDR1 SNHLY, CDR2 FYNNEI. Trimming removed 8 bases from V and 5 bases from J, with 3 bases in between. The CDR3 sequence is 10 residues long. DNA of the CDR3: TGTGCCAGCGGAACCGGGGAGCTGTTTTTT. It is translated as CASGTGELFF.

This clone came up a few times. This chain links TRBV14 with TRBJ1-4; 7 bases are a match to TRBD1. Germline-derived CDR1 and CDR2 are SGHDN and FVKESK. V shed 4 bases and J 8 bases; nucleotides not matched to a gene: 10. CDR3 length equals 15 residues. In DNA, the CDR3 is TGTGCCAGCAGCCGCCGACAGGGCGGGGGGGAAAAACTGTTTTTT. Encoded protein: CASSRRQGGGEKLFF.

There are a few counts of this clone. The junction does not match germline at one end; this may be a read error. The J gene is TRBJ1-1, the V gene TRBV5-1, with D possibly being TRBD1 (6 bases). Germline lookup yields CDR1 SGHRS and CDR2 YFSETQ. The CDR3 is 14 amino acids. The CDR3 nucleotides read TGTGCCAGCAGCGTTGGACAGCTGAACACTGAAGCTTTCTTT. This sequence encodes CASSVGQLNTEAFF.

This clone was found a few times. The chain carries TRBV5-1 and TRBJ2-6, with no clear D. Between the trimmed V and J ends, which lost 3 bases and 0 bases, there was a span of 10 bases. Germline V gene data show CDR1 as SGHRS and CDR2 as YFSETQ. The CDR3 spans 16 residues. The CDR3: CASSWTASSGANVLTF. CDR3 DNA: TGCGCCAGCAGCTGGACGGCATCCTCTGGGGCCAACGTCCTGACTTTC.

In the case of this clone: Other DNA sequences within the sample encode an identical CDR3. The chain has TRBV29-1 and TRBJ2-3, with unresolved D. The V end lost 1 base, the J end lost 5 bases, and 7 bases lay between the germline ends. CDR1 is SQVTM and CDR2 is ANQGSEA in the germline V gene. This CDR3 spans 12 amino acids. The CDR3 sequence is CSVEGGGDTQYF. CDR3 DNA: TGCAGCGTTGAAGGGGGTGGAGATACGCAGTATTTT.

The CDR3 sequence is CASSESSRLAEQYF. The CDR3 DNA follows: TGTGCCAGCAGTGAAAGCTCAAGGCTGGCGGAGCAGTACTTC. The chain uses TRBV2 and TRBJ2-7; D is uncertain. CDR3 length: 14 residues. Germline CDR1 and CDR2: SNHLY and FYNNEI. V was shortened by 2 bases and J by 7 bases, with 15 bases between the two germline ends.

This clone was seen more than once but under ten times. This sequence joins TRBV2 and TRBJ1-2; 11 bases map to TRBD1. The germline CDR1 and CDR2 sequences are SNHLY and FYNNEI. The CDR3 contains 16 residues. The V gene end was trimmed by 6 bases and the J gene end by 5 bases; junction bases not matched to a gene: 11. The CDR3 here is CASRSDRGQVDYGYTF. The CDR3 region has the DNA TGTGCCAGCAGATCGGACAGGGGGCAGGTGGATTATGGCTACACCTTC.

This clone has just a few counts. The chain joins TRBV7-2 to TRBJ2-4; weak D call: TRBD1 (6 bases). V was shortened by 4 bases and J by 0 bases, with 16 bases between the two germline ends. The germline CDR1 and CDR2 sequences are SGHTA and FQGNSA. The CDR3 has 17 amino acids. DNA of the CDR3: TGTGCCAGCAGCTCACCCAGACAGGCCCTAGCCAAAAACATTCAGTACTTC. It encodes CASSSPRQALAKNIQYF.

This clone was counted only a few times. V and J are TRBV4-1 and TRBJ2-7; 8 bases line up with TRBD2. The V gene's germline CDR1 is MGHRA and CDR2 YSYEKL. Trimming cost V 0 bases and J 3 bases; bases outside gene matches: 1. The CDR3 sequence is 14 residues long. CDR3 residues: CASSQDRGGYEQYF. CDR3 in DNA: TGCGCCAGCAGCCAAGATCGGGGGGGCTACGAGCAGTACTTC.

This clone was observed a handful of times. In the same sample, other DNA sequences code for this CDR3. The chain uses TRBV4-2 and TRBJ2-2, with a tentative D call TRBD1 (7 bases). The CDR3 sequence is 16 residues long. V was trimmed by 0 bases and J by 2 bases, leaving 10 bases between them. CDR1 is LGHNA, CDR2 YNFKEQ, per germline. Here the CDR3 reads CASSQETGTNTGELFF. The CDR3 DNA reads TGTGCCAGCAGCCAAGAGACAGGGACTAACACCGGGGAGCTGTTTTTT.

This sequence joins TRBV29-1 and TRBJ2-7; maybe TRBD1 (5 bases). The CDR3 totals 16 residues. In germline, CDR1 is SQVTM, CDR2 ANQGSEA. The ends were cut back, 4 bases at V and 0 bases at J, with 19 bases in the middle. The CDR3 coding sequence is TGCAGCGTTGTCCGGCAAAAGCAGGGTATCTCCTACGAGCAGTACTTC. The encoded protein is CSVVRQKQGISYEQYF.

This chain uses TRBV4-1 with TRBJ1-2; D unresolved. V was pared by 3 bases and J by 5 bases, with 7 bases between. From germline, CDR1 is MGHRA and CDR2 YSYEKL. This CDR3 region has 12 residues. CDR3 sequence reads: CASSHDRYGYTF. For the CDR3, the DNA is TGCGCCAGCAGCCACGATAGATATGGCTACACCTTC.

This clone was counted between two and nine times. The chain carries TRBV29-1 and TRBJ2-2; a weak D match, TRBD2 (7 bases). There are 13 residues in the CDR3. CDR1 is SQVTM, CDR2 ANQGSEA, per germline. The ends were cut back, 4 bases at V and 5 bases at J, with 11 bases in the middle. This chain's CDR3 is CSVVRGATGELFF. The CDR3 bases are TGCAGCGTTGTTCGGGGGGCAACCGGGGAGCTGTTTTTT.

This chain joins TRBV6-6 and TRBJ1-1; TRBD1 might be the D (5 bases). The CDR3 has 16 residues. V shed 5 bases and J shed 1 base, with 17 bases lying between them. CDR1 MNHNY and CDR2 SVGAGI come from the germline V gene (reference sequence). CDR3 amino acids: CASSHGGGLRNTEAFF. The CDR3 DNA sequence: TGTGCCAGCAGTCATGGGGGGGGACTGAGGAACACTGAAGCTTTCTTT.